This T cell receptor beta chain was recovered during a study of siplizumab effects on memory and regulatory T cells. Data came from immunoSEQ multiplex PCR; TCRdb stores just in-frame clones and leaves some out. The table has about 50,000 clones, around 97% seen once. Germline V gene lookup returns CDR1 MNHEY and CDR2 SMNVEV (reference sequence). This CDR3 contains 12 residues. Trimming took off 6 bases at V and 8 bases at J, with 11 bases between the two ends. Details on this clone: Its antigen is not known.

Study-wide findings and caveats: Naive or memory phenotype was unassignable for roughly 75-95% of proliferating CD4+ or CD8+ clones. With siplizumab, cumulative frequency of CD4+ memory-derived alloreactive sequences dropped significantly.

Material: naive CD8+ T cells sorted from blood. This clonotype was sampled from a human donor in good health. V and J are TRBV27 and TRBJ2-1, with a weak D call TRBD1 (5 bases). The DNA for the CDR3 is TGTGCCAGCAGCTCGGTGGGGCATGAGCAGTTCTTC. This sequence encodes CASSSVGHEQFF.